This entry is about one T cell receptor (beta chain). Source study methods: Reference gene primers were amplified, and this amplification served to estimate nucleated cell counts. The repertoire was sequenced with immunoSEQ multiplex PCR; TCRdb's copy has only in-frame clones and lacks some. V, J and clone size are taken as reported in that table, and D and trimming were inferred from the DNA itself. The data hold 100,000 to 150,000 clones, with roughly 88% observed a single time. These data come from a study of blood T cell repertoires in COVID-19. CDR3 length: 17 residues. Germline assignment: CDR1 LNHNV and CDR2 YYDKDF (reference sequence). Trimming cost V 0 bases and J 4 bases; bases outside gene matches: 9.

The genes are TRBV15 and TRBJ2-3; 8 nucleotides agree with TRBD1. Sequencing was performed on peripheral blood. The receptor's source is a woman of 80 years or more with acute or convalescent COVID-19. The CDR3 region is CATSRDFGQGSSDTQYF. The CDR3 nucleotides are TGTGCCACCAGCAGAGATTTCGGACAGGGAAGCTCAGATACGCAGTATTTT.